Following are 25 T cell receptor beta chains from one sample sequenced in a study of vaccination and CD4 T cells after COVID-19. No cognate antigen is known for these TCRs. Sequenced with the Oncomine TCR Beta short-read assay was DNA taken from cultured CD4+ T cells. One entry per CDR3 protein results from TCRdb running MiXCR on the PCR reads. The repertoire holds approximately 25,000 distinct CDR3 sequences, roughly 49% seen once, with roughly 6.1% in the top ten. Documented treatment: approximately 9-day PBMC culture with coronavirus spike peptide pools or control peptides (ViraFEST assay). Material for sequencing was CD4+ T cells from blood, cultured in vitro. The receptor set was obtained from a human donor who had recovered from COVID-19.

This chain joins TRBV11-2 and TRBJ2-1; 7 bases align to TRBD2. The junction had 10 bases not matched to a gene; V was cut back by 6 bases and J by 5 bases. This CDR3 spans 15 amino acids. The germline V gene encodes CDR1 SGHAT and CDR2 FQNNGV. CDR3 sequence (DNA): TGTGCCAGCAGTCCGATCGAGCGGGGAAACAATGAGCAGTTCTTC. Protein: CASSPIERGNNEQFF.

The V call is TRBV11-3, the J call TRBJ1-5; D ambiguous. From germline, CDR1 is SGHNT and CDR2 YENEEA. V shed 5 bases and J shed 0 bases, with 20 bases lying between them. The CDR3 runs to 18 residues. DNA for the CDR3: TGTGCCAGCAGCCGAAAGAAAGGGATAAGGATTAGCAATCAGCCCCAGCATTTT. This gives the protein CASSRKKGIRISNQPQHF. The full variable domain, rest sourced from reference TRBV11-3 and TRBJ1-5, is EAGVVQSPRYKIIEKKQPVAFWCNPISGHNTLYWYLQNLGQGPELLIRYENEEAVDDSQLPKDRFSAERLKGVDSTLKIQPAELGDSAVYLCASSRKKGIRISNQPQHFGDGTRLSIL.

This clonotype was counted between two and nine times. The chain combines TRBV27 with TRBJ2-3; no clear D gene. V was cut by 4 bases and J by 0 bases, with 14 bases left in between. The CDR3 spans 16 residues. CDR1 and CDR2 (germline): MNHEY, SMNVEV (reference sequence). CDR3 nucleotide sequence: TGTGCCAGCAGTTGGTCGTACAGAGATAGCACAGATACGCAGTATTTT. Translated: CASSWSYRDSTDTQYF.

This chain joins TRBV5-1 and TRBJ2-3; 8 bases agree with TRBD2. The CDR3 totals 16 residues. Germline V lookup: CDR1 SGHRS, CDR2 YFSETQ. Germline trimming cut 0 bases from V and 1 base from J; bases unmatched to any gene: 4. The DNA of the CDR3 is TGCGCCAGCAGCTTGGTGGGGCGGGGGGGCACAGATACGCAGTATTTT. Translated, it gives CASSLVGRGGTDTQYF.

The chain is built from TRBV6-1 and TRBJ1-3; 7 bases align to TRBD1. There are 15 residues in the CDR3. Germline CDR1 MNHNS, CDR2 SASEGT. V shed 7 bases and J 4 bases; nucleotides not matched to a gene: 10. The CDR3 DNA reads as TGTGCCAGCACCCTTTTCCGGGACAGAGGAAACACCATATATTTT. Translation gives CASTLFRDRGNTIYF.

This clonotype was observed once. The chain couples TRBV4-2 to TRBJ2-2; 15 nucleotides line up with TRBD2. J was trimmed by 4 bases and V by 4 bases; bases with no gene match: 4. CDR1 is LGHNA and CDR2 is YNFKEQ in the germline V gene. The CDR3 runs to 17 residues. CDR3 region: CASSRGLAGGPTGELFF. DNA of the CDR3: TGTGCCAGCAGCCGCGGACTAGCGGGAGGGCCCACCGGGGAGCTGTTTTTT.

The chain uses TRBV7-3 and TRBJ2-1; D perhaps matches TRBD2 (6 bases). The germline CDR1 and CDR2 sequences are SGHTA and FQGTGA. V gave up 0 bases and J gave up 9 bases, with 12 bases separating them. This CDR3 is built from 14 residues. In DNA form, the CDR3 reads TGTGCCAGCAGCTTAACGTCGGGGGAAGCTGAGCAGTTCTTC. Encoded protein: CASSLTSGEAEQFF.

Only a few counts were recorded for this clonotype. The rearrangement uses TRBV12-3 or TRBV12-4 and TRBJ2-7, with a tentative D call TRBD1 (6 bases). V lost 3 bases and J lost 2, with 14 bases in between. The CDR3 loop spans 15 amino acids. CDR3 protein: CASSFGGPTTYEQYF. In DNA form, the CDR3 reads TGTGCCAGCAGTTTTGGGGGCCCGACCACCTACGAGCAGTACTTC.

This clonotype was picked up a small number of times. The chain carries TRBV20-1 and TRBJ2-7; TRBD1 matches at 7 bases. CDR1 and CDR2 (germline): DFQATT, SNEGSKA (reference sequence). The CDR3 runs to 14 residues. The V gene end was trimmed by 0 bases and the J gene end by 4 bases; junction bases not matched to a gene: 6. CDR3 DNA: TGCAGTGCTAGAGAAGAGACAGGGTTGTACGAGCAGTACTTC. Encoded protein: CSAREETGLYEQYF.

This clonotype has just a few counts. V is TRBV7-2 and J is TRBJ1-5, with D perhaps matching TRBD1 (5 bases). The V gene lost 5 bases and the J gene lost 4 bases, with 15 bases spanning the gap. This CDR3 is 15 amino acids long. Germline assignment: CDR1 SGHTA and CDR2 FQGNSA. The CDR3 DNA reads TGTGCCAGCAGCGAATTTCTGGGGCGGAATCAGCCCCAGCATTTT. Its translation: CASSEFLGRNQPQHF.

The chain recombines TRBV2 with TRBJ2-1; D is ambiguous. This CDR3 is built from 10 residues. Trimming shortened V by 8 bases and J by 7 bases, and 6 bases separated the two germline ends. Germline loops: CDR1 SNHLY, CDR2 FYNNEI. The CDR3 sequence: CASGGNEQFF. CDR3 nucleotide sequence: TGTGCCAGCGGTGGGAATGAGCAGTTCTTC.

The chain combines TRBV12-3 or TRBV12-4 with TRBJ1-1; D remains unclear. Trimming pared 6 bases from V and 1 base from J, leaving 12 bases between. The CDR3 loop spans 14 amino acids. CDR3 sequence: CASSSRRKNTEAFF. The CDR3 DNA reads TGTGCCAGCAGCTCGCGGAGGAAGAACACTGAAGCTTTCTTT.

This clonotype was counted between two and nine times. This chain links TRBV7-8 with TRBJ2-5, with no clear D. CDR1 and CDR2 from the germline V gene are SGHVS and FQNEAQ. The V end was cut by 4 bases, the J end by 4 bases, with 13 bases between. The CDR3 is 14 amino acids. Here the CDR3 reads CASSSGPKGETQYF. The CDR3 bases are TGTGCCAGCAGCTCCGGGCCTAAGGGAGAGACCCAGTACTTC. Filled out from reference TRBV7-8 and TRBJ2-5, the complete variable domain reads GAGVSQSPRYKVAKRGQDVALRCDPISGHVSLFWYQQALGQGPEFLTYFQNEAQLDKSGLPSDRFFAERPEGSVSTLKIQRTQQEDSAVYLCASSSGPKGETQYFGPGTRLLVL.

The genes are TRBV7-8 and TRBJ2-3; the match to TRBD2 covers 7 bases. Looked up from germline, CDR1 is SGHVS and CDR2 is FQNEAQ. The CDR3 length is 17 residues. J gave up 8 bases and V 3 bases, and 17 bases lay outside the gene matches. The CDR3 bases are TGTGCCAGCAGCTTGCGGCCGGCTAGCGGAGGGCCAGCTACGCAGTATTTT. This codes for CASSLRPASGGPATQYF.

J is TRBJ1-5 and V is TRBV27, with 8 bases identical to TRBD1. V lost 4 bases, J lost 1 base, and 3 bases stayed unmatched. This CDR3 region has 15 residues. Germline CDR1 is MNHEY and CDR2 is SMNVEV (reference sequence). In nucleotides, the CDR3 is TGTGCCAGCAGTTGGACAGGGCAGAGCAATCAGCCCCAGCATTTT. Its protein product is CASSWTGQSNQPQHF.

This clonotype was counted only a few times. J is TRBJ1-2 and V is TRBV19; 8 bases map to TRBD1. V dropped 6 bases and J dropped 4; count of bases not matched to a gene: 10. Germline CDR1 reads LNHDA; CDR2 reads SQIVND (reference sequence). The CDR3 contains 15 residues. The CDR3 region has the DNA TGTGCCAGTAGCCGGAGGACAGGGAATGTCTATGGCTACACCTTC. This translates into CASSRRTGNVYGYTF.

The J gene is TRBJ2-1, the V gene TRBV20-1; 9 bases align to TRBD2. The CDR3 runs 15 residues. Germline-derived CDR1 and CDR2 are DFQATT and SNEGSKA (reference sequence). The ends lost 4 bases at V and 0 bases at J; junction bases unmatched: 4. The CDR3 sequence is CSATLSGSSYNEQFF. CDR3 bases: TGCAGTGCTACCCTTAGCGGGAGCTCCTACAATGAGCAGTTCTTC.

This chain connects TRBV19 to TRBJ1-5; 10 positions agree with TRBD1. V lost 10 bases and J lost 7; bases outside the gene matches: 10. Germline assignment: CDR1 LNHDA and CDR2 SQIVND (reference sequence). The CDR3 covers 14 residues. Here the CDR3 reads CATGTGEGLQPQHF. CDR3 DNA: TGTGCCACCGGGACAGGGGAAGGCCTCCAGCCCCAGCATTTT.

This clonotype was seen a handful of times. The V call is TRBV20-1, the J call TRBJ2-5; 11 bases agree with TRBD1. V was clipped by 1 base and J by 0 bases; unmatched bases: 1. The CDR3 loop spans 15 amino acids. Germline lookup yields CDR1 DFQATT and CDR2 SNEGSKA (reference sequence). The CDR3 loop reads CSARGDRGYQETQYF. DNA of the CDR3: TGCAGTGCTAGAGGGGACAGGGGGTACCAAGAGACCCAGTACTTC.

The chain joins TRBV4-1 to TRBJ2-4; tentatively, D is TRBD2 (7 bases). The CDR3 has 17 amino acids. The V gene lost 4 bases and the J gene lost 0 bases, with 16 bases spanning the gap. CDR1 and CDR2 from the germline V gene are MGHRA and YSYEKL. Here the CDR3 reads CASSREGGALAKNIQYF. Written as DNA, the CDR3 is TGCGCCAGCAGCCGGGAGGGGGGGGCTCTAGCCAAAAACATTCAGTACTTC.

This clonotype has a handful of counts. The chain links TRBV24-1 to TRBJ2-5; 12 bases are shared with TRBD2. In germline, CDR1 is KGHDR, CDR2 SFDVKD. CDR3 size: 17 residues. J lost 7 bases, V lost 4 bases, and 12 bases had no gene match. The CDR3 nucleotides are TGTGCCACCAGTGAATCCACTAGCGGGGGGTTACTTGGGACCCAGTACTTC. Protein: CATSESTSGGLLGTQYF.

This clonotype was recorded only once. The chain recombines TRBV7-2 with TRBJ1-1; D is unclear. The CDR3 loop spans 13 amino acids. Germline CDR1 is SGHTA and CDR2 is FQGNSA. Trimming took 2 bases from V and 1 from J, leaving 5 bases between them. As DNA, the CDR3 is TGTGCCAGCAGCTTATCTGAGAACACTGAAGCTTTCTTT. Translating gives CASSLSENTEAFF.

This chain links TRBV7-9 with TRBJ1-2, with 10 bases fitting TRBD1. With 3 bases clipped from V and 7 bases from J, the junction kept 11 bases outside the gene matches. Germline CDR1 is SEHNR and CDR2 is FQNEAQ (reference sequence). The CDR3 is 16 residues long. In DNA form, the CDR3 reads TGTGCCAGCAGCTTTGGCCGGGACAGGGGAGAGAGTGGCTACACCTTC. Its protein is CASSFGRDRGESGYTF. Based on the CDR3 plus reference TRBV7-9 and TRBJ1-2, the full variable domain is DTGVSQNPRHKITKRGQNVTFRCDPISEHNRLYWYRQTLGQGPEFLTYFQNEAQLEKSRLLSDRFSAERPKGSFSTLEIQRTEQGDSAMYLCASSFGRDRGESGYTFGSGTRLTVV.

The rearrangement links TRBV20-1 to TRBJ1-1, with a tentative D call TRBD1 (5 bases). Germline V CDR1 and CDR2: DFQATT, SNEGSKA (reference sequence). The CDR3 is made up of 16 amino acids. V was pared by 2 bases and J by 4 bases, with 20 bases between. The CDR3 is CSARLPEGRGPTEAFF. CDR3 DNA sequence: TGCAGTGCTAGACTACCCGAGGGAAGGGGCCCCACTGAAGCTTTCTTT.

This clonotype has only a few counts. The chain uses TRBV6-2 or TRBV6-3 and TRBJ1-1, with a weak D call TRBD1 (5 bases). The CDR3 extends over 14 amino acids. CDR1 and CDR2 (germline): MNHEY, SVGEGT. Trimming removed 6 bases at V and 0 bases at J, with 11 bases between. CDR3 nucleotides: TGTGCCAGCAGCTCGACAGACATGAACACTGAAGCTTTCTTT. Translated: CASSSTDMNTEAFF.